The 28 T cell receptor beta chains in this list originate from one sample, sequenced in a study of blood T cell repertoires in COVID-19. Some clones are missing from TCRdb's copy, which holds only in-frame ones; the method was immunoSEQ multiplex PCR. Among around 300,000 clones listed, approximately 86% were seen once. Sequencing was carried out using PBMCs or T cells enriched from blood (not recorded which). These receptors originate from a woman younger than 45 who had recovered from COVID-19.

This sequence joins TRBV28 and TRBJ1-6; D is unresolved. CDR1 is MDHEN, CDR2 SYDVKM, per germline. V was trimmed by 7 bases and J by 6 bases, leaving 10 bases between them. The CDR3 loop spans 13 amino acids. The CDR3 region has the DNA TGTGCCAGCACCATACAAATTAATTCACCCCTCCACTTT. Protein product: CASTIQINSPLHF. The variable domain in full, completed from reference TRBV28 and TRBJ1-6, reads DVKVTQSSRYLVKRTGEKVFLECVQDMDHENMFWYRQDPGLGLRLIYFSYDVKMKEKGDIPEGYSVSREKKERFSLILESASTNQTSMYLCASTIQINSPLHFGNGTRLTVT.

This clone came up a few times. The V gene is TRBV28, the J gene TRBJ1-6; D ambiguous. Trimming cost V 3 bases and J 7 bases, with 19 bases left between them. The V gene's germline CDR1 is MDHEN and CDR2 SYDVKM. The CDR3 totals 17 residues. The CDR3: CASSFPLIALANSPLHF. DNA of the CDR3: TGTGCCAGCAGTTTCCCCCTGATCGCGCTAGCCAATTCACCCCTCCACTTT.

Note on this clone: Other DNA variants within this sample encode the same CDR3. The chain combines TRBV28 with TRBJ1-4, with 9 nucleotides matching TRBD1. Germline V CDR1 and CDR2: MDHEN, SYDVKM. The CDR3 contains 15 residues. V was clipped by 4 bases and J by 2 bases; unmatched bases: 2. The CDR3 coding sequence is TGTGCCAGCAGTTCACAGGGGGCGACTAATGAAAAACTGTTTTTT. It yields the protein CASSSQGATNEKLFF.

The V gene is TRBV24-1, the J gene TRBJ2-1, with 11 bases fitting TRBD2. The V and J ends lost 4 bases and 1 base, in that order; junction bases with no gene match: 2. Germline-derived CDR1 and CDR2 are KGHDR and SFDVKD. This CDR3 is built from 16 residues. In nucleotides, the CDR3 is TGTGCCACCAGTGACAGACTAGCGGGATCCTACAATGAGCAGTTCTTC. Its translation is CATSDRLAGSYNEQFF.

The rearrangement links TRBV4-1 to TRBJ1-4, with D maybe TRBD1 (5 bases). Looked up from germline, CDR1 is MGHRA and CDR2 is YSYEKL. V was shortened by 5 bases and J by 6 bases, with 16 bases between the two germline ends. The CDR3 is 15 amino acids. The CDR3 DNA reads as TGCGCCAGCAGCAGCCCAGGGCGAATTGATGAAAAACTGTTTTTT. Translation: CASSSPGRIDEKLFF.

This rearrangement joins TRBV28 to TRBJ1-4, with D perhaps matching TRBD1 (6 bases). This CDR3 comprises 19 residues. Germline V lookup: CDR1 MDHEN, CDR2 SYDVKM. V lost 1 base and J 1 base, leaving 19 bases between the germline ends. The CDR3 region has the DNA TGTGCCAGCAGTTTATCTTCGGGGGGCCCATCCTTAACTAATGAAAAACTGTTTTTT. This gives the protein CASSLSSGGPSLTNEKLFF.

V gene TRBV6-5 combines with J gene TRBJ1-2; D is uncertain. CDR3 length: 13 amino acids. The V and J ends lost 4 bases and 8 bases respectively, with 14 bases between them. CDR1 is MNHEY, CDR2 SVGAGI, per germline. CDR3 protein: CASSSAVSFGYTF. In DNA form, the CDR3 reads TGTGCCAGCAGTTCCGCGGTTTCATTCGGCTACACCTTC.

This chain links TRBV27 with TRBJ2-6, with D uncertain. V was pared by 6 bases and J by 0 bases, with 15 bases between. The CDR3 covers 17 residues. CDR1 and CDR2 (germline): MNHEY, SMNVEV (reference sequence). The DNA of the CDR3 is TGTGCCAGCAGCTCCCACTCAGGCCCCTCTGGGGCCAACGTCCTGACTTTC. It encodes CASSSHSGPSGANVLTF.

The chain uses TRBV29-1 and TRBJ1-2, with TRBD1 matching over 8 bases. This CDR3 region has 14 residues. Germline CDR1 is SQVTM and CDR2 is ANQGSEA. V lost 7 bases to trimming and J lost 4 bases; unmatched junction nucleotides: 11. The CDR3 coding sequence is TGCAGCGCCCGTATGGGACAGGAGGGCTATGGCTACACCTTC. This encodes CSARMGQEGYGYTF.

The chain couples TRBV18 to TRBJ1-1; the D gene is possibly TRBD1 (5 bases). Trimming left V 2 bases short and J 2 bases short, with 12 bases between. This CDR3 contains 15 residues. The germline V gene encodes CDR1 KGHSH and CDR2 LQKENI. In DNA, the CDR3 is TGTGCCAGCTCACCAGCCCCCAGGGCTAACACTGAAGCTTTCTTT. Residues: CASSPAPRANTEAFF.

V gene TRBV7-7 combines with J gene TRBJ2-1, with a weak D call TRBD1 (5 bases). Germline V CDR1 and CDR2: SSHAT, FNYEAQ (reference sequence). This CDR3 is built from 15 residues. V was trimmed by 1 base and J by 7 bases, leaving 14 bases between them. The CDR3 DNA is TGTGCCAGCAGCTTAGGGACATGGAAAAGAAATGAGCAGTTCTTC. Protein sequence: CASSLGTWKRNEQFF.

The rearrangement joins TRBV11-2 to TRBJ1-4; 7 bases map to TRBD1. After removal of 0 bases from V and 5 bases from J, the junction contained 9 bases not matched to a gene. This CDR3 contains 17 residues. CDR1 is SGHAT, CDR2 FQNNGV, per germline. The DNA for the CDR3 is TGTGCCAGCAGCTTAGACCCATTAGGGGGCGGGAATGAAAAACTGTTTTTT. It specifies CASSLDPLGGGNEKLFF.

The chain combines TRBV28 with TRBJ2-1, with TRBD1 as a possible D gene (5 bases). V lost 7 bases and J 0 bases, leaving 13 bases between the germline ends. The CDR3 extends over 15 amino acids. The germline V gene encodes CDR1 MDHEN and CDR2 SYDVKM. The CDR3 here is CASKHRTDSYNEQFF. Written as DNA, the CDR3 is TGTGCCAGCAAACACAGGACGGACTCCTACAATGAGCAGTTCTTC.

Details on this clone: Within the sample, other DNA sequences also encode this same CDR3. This chain uses TRBV10-3 with TRBJ2-1; 8 positions match TRBD2. The V gene end was trimmed by 2 bases and the J gene end by 2 bases; junction bases not matched to a gene: 2. This CDR3 region has 15 residues. The germline CDR1 and CDR2 sequences are ENHRY and SYGVKD. The CDR3 bases are TGTGCCATCAGTGAGAGCGGGGGTGCCTACAATGAGCAGTTCTTC. Its translation: CAISESGGAYNEQFF.

The chain joins TRBV10-2 to TRBJ2-2, with no clear D. This CDR3 is 11 amino acids long. The V gene lost 4 bases and the J gene lost 6 bases, with 3 bases spanning the gap. Germline CDR1 WSHSY, CDR2 SAAADI. This CDR3 reads CASSVAGELFF. CDR3 nucleotide sequence: TGCGCCAGCAGTGTCGCCGGGGAGCTGTTTTTT.

The rearrangement uses TRBV7-8 and TRBJ2-1; 11 bases are a match to TRBD2. V shed 3 bases and J 5 bases; nucleotides not matched to a gene: 3. The V gene's germline CDR1 is SGHVS and CDR2 FQNEAQ. The CDR3 contains 15 residues. CDR3 DNA sequence: TGTGCCAGCAGCTTTAGCGGGGGGGCCGACAATGAGCAGTTCTTC. It translates to CASSFSGGADNEQFF.

The chain links TRBV27 to TRBJ1-2; 10 positions match TRBD1. Germline V gene data show CDR1 as MNHEY and CDR2 as SMNVEV (reference sequence). The CDR3 spans 15 residues. After removal of 5 bases from V and 5 bases from J, the junction contained 8 bases not matched to a gene. DNA of the CDR3: TGTGCCAGCAGTCCAGCCGGGACAGGGGTTTATGGCTACACCTTC. Protein product: CASSPAGTGVYGYTF.

This chain uses TRBV2 with TRBJ1-5; possibly TRBD1 for D (6 bases). Germline CDR1 is SNHLY and CDR2 is FYNNEI. The V end lost 7 bases, the J end lost 5 bases, and 15 bases lay between the germline ends. This CDR3 has 14 amino acids. The DNA of the CDR3 is TGTGCCAGCACGGGTGAGGGGGGGTATCAGCCCCAGCATTTT. Translation: CASTGEGGYQPQHF.

For the CDR3, the DNA is TGTGCCAGTACCACAAACTGGGACAGATCAGACTATGGCTACACCTTC. Translated, it gives CASTTNWDRSDYGYTF. V and J are TRBV19 and TRBJ1-2; TRBD1 matches at 7 bases. Per the germline V gene, CDR1 is LNHDA and CDR2 is SQIVND (reference sequence). The CDR3 spans 16 residues. The ends lost 7 bases at V and 3 bases at J; junction bases unmatched: 14.

V usage is TRBV10-3 and J usage is TRBJ2-1; D gene ambiguous. Trimming cost V 3 bases and J 4 bases, with 10 bases left between them. This CDR3 contains 14 residues. CDR1 is ENHRY, CDR2 SYGVKD, per germline. CDR3 protein: CAISDSSRYNEQFF. As DNA, the CDR3 is TGTGCCATCAGTGATAGCTCCCGGTACAATGAGCAGTTCTTC.

The chain couples TRBV3-1 (or the pseudogene TRBV3-2) to TRBJ2-2; D call uncertain. CDR1 is LGHDT, CDR2 YNNKEL, per germline (reference sequence). Trimming shortened V by 11 bases and J by 0 bases, and 4 bases separated the two germline ends. The CDR3 contains 11 residues. CDR3 in DNA: TGTGCCGTATCGAACACCGGGGAGCTGTTTTTT. Amino acids: CAVSNTGELFF.

This rearrangement joins TRBV7-9 to TRBJ1-2; D unclear. The CDR3 consists of 13 residues. Looked up from germline, CDR1 is SEHNR and CDR2 is FQNEAQ (reference sequence). V lost 7 bases and J 5 bases, leaving 14 bases between the germline ends. The CDR3 sequence is CASNDRGGYGYTF. The CDR3 DNA sequence: TGTGCCAGCAATGATAGAGGAGGGTATGGCTACACCTTC.

This clone was seen once. The gene calls are TRBV5-1 and TRBJ2-5; the match to TRBD2 covers 7 bases. This CDR3 is 14 amino acids long. Germline V gene lookup returns CDR1 SGHRS and CDR2 YFSETQ. V lost 2 bases, J lost 1 base, and 2 bases stayed unmatched. In DNA, the CDR3 is TGCGCCAGCAGCTTATGGGGGGGCCAAGAGACCCAGTACTTC. The encoded protein is CASSLWGGQETQYF. The full variable domain, its missing parts supplied by reference TRBV5-1 and TRBJ2-5, is KAGVTQTPRYLIKTRGQQVTLSCSPISGHRSVSWYQQTPGQGLQFLFEYFSETQRNKGNFPGRFSGRQFSNSRSEMNVSTLELGDSALYLCASSLWGGQETQYFGPGTRLLVL.

This clone was recorded once. This chain uses TRBV5-1 with TRBJ1-1, with D possibly TRBD1 on 6 matching bases. The CDR3 covers 14 residues. The V end was cut by 1 base, the J end by 1 base, with 8 bases between. Germline V gene lookup returns CDR1 SGHRS and CDR2 YFSETQ. Here the CDR3 DNA reads TGCGCCAGCAGCTTGCTGGACAGGAACACTGAAGCTTTCTTT. Amino acid sequence: CASSLLDRNTEAFF.

This chain uses TRBV27 with TRBJ1-3; D perhaps matches TRBD1 (6 bases). The V and J ends lost 3 bases and 2 bases respectively, with 8 bases between them. Germline CDR1 and CDR2: MNHEY and SMNVEV (reference sequence). This CDR3 is built from 14 residues. The CDR3 loop reads CASSLGATGNTIYF. The CDR3 DNA is TGTGCCAGCAGTTTGGGGGCCACTGGAAACACCATATATTTT.

The chain combines TRBV24-1 with TRBJ1-2; 8 bases align to TRBD1. This CDR3 is 18 amino acids long. J was trimmed by 8 bases and V by 3 bases; bases with no gene match: 19. Germline V CDR1 and CDR2: KGHDR, SFDVKD. CDR3 sequence: CATSDREKSTGDHKGYTF. The DNA of the CDR3 is TGTGCCACCAGTGATCGAGAAAAATCGACAGGGGACCATAAGGGCTACACCTTC.

This chain uses TRBV30 with TRBJ1-5, with 8 positions matching TRBD1. Germline CDR1 and CDR2: GTSNPN and SVGIG (reference sequence). The V segment lost 3 bases and the J segment 5 bases; nucleotides outside the gene matches: 3. The CDR3 consists of 13 residues. In DNA, the CDR3 is TGTGCCTGGAGCTACAGGGGGGATCAGCCCCAGCATTTT. Translating gives CAWSYRGDQPQHF.

The chain links TRBV27 to TRBJ1-2, with a tentative D call TRBD1 (5 bases). Germline CDR1 and CDR2: MNHEY and SMNVEV (reference sequence). CDR3 length equals 14 residues. V dropped 3 bases and J dropped 5 bases, with 13 bases sitting between them. CDR3 sequence (DNA): TGTGCCAGCAGTTTTATTGGGGCCGGGTATGGCTACACCTTC. Translation gives CASSFIGAGYGYTF.